One sample yielded the 26 T cell receptor beta chains listed below, sequenced in a study of T-cell reconstitution after alpha-beta-depleted transplantation in children. The TCRbeta library was prepared with unique molecular identifiers. TCRdb ran MiXCR on the PCR reads and lists one entry per CDR3 protein. The repertoire holds approximately 430,000 distinct CDR3 sequences, with under 20% as singletons. Here the sequenced sample was PBMCs, mostly from graft donor cells, taken 360 days after TCRalphabeta/CD19-depleted stem cell transplant. The receptors originated from a boy less than two years old who had a stem cell transplant for Wiskott-Aldrich syndrome, so the T cells may come from the graft donor.

V gene TRBV5-1 combines with J gene TRBJ1-6; the D is unclear. The CDR3 length is 14 residues. From germline, CDR1 is SGHRS and CDR2 YFSETQ. Trimming stripped 4 bases from V and 7 bases from J, with 12 bases between. CDR3 protein: CASSPDYLNSPLHF. As DNA, the CDR3 is TGCGCCAGCAGCCCGGACTACCTCAATTCACCCCTCCACTTT.

The chain has TRBV12-3 or TRBV12-4 and TRBJ2-1; D uncertain. V lost 5 bases and J lost 7, with 9 bases in between. The CDR3 has 12 amino acids. The CDR3 nucleotides are TGTGCCAGCAGTCTCAGGACGAATGAGCAGTTCTTC. Its protein product is CASSLRTNEQFF.

The chain links TRBV6-2 or TRBV6-3 to TRBJ2-2; the D is unclear. Between the trimmed V and J ends, which lost 2 bases and 2 bases, there was a span of 6 bases. The CDR3 consists of 14 residues. Germline loops: CDR1 MNHEY, CDR2 SVGEGT. The CDR3 region is CASSYPANTGELFF. CDR3 DNA sequence: TGTGCCAGCAGTTACCCAGCTAACACCGGGGAGCTGTTTTTT.

The genes are TRBV20-1 and TRBJ2-7, with 16 bases fitting TRBD2. CDR1 and CDR2 (germline): DFQATT, SNEGSKA (reference sequence). The CDR3 totals 15 residues. V lost 6 bases to trimming and J lost 5 bases; unmatched junction nucleotides: 7. CDR3 nucleotides: TGCAGTGCCCGGGGACTAGCGGGAGGGATCGACGAGCAGTACTTC. It yields the protein CSARGLAGGIDEQYF.

The chain recombines TRBV5-1 with TRBJ2-7, with TRBD2 as a possible D gene (6 bases). The CDR3 runs 14 residues. V lost 5 bases and J 3 bases, leaving 15 bases between the germline ends. Germline values: CDR1 SGHRS, CDR2 YFSETQ. DNA of the CDR3: TGCGCCAGCAGTGTTGTTCGGGGGAACTACGAGCAGTACTTC. This encodes CASSVVRGNYEQYF.

The chain couples TRBV28 to TRBJ2-6, with a tentative D call TRBD2 (5 bases). The germline V gene has CDR1 MDHEN and CDR2 SYDVKM. The CDR3 totals 14 residues. Trimming took off 4 bases at V and 4 bases at J, with 8 bases between the two ends. CDR3: CASSSPGGANVLTF. The CDR3 DNA reads as TGTGCCAGCAGTTCCCCGGGAGGGGCCAACGTCCTGACTTTC.

The chain joins TRBV14 to TRBJ2-4; TRBD2 agrees at 7 bases. Germline CDR1 SGHDN, CDR2 FVKESK. This CDR3 spans 19 amino acids. After removal of 4 bases from V and 2 bases from J, the junction contained 17 bases not matched to a gene. CDR3 DNA sequence: TGTGCCAGCAGCCCTACAGCGGGACCATACTATTTGACCAAAAACATTCAGTACTTC. Its translation is CASSPTAGPYYLTKNIQYF.

This sequence joins TRBV12-3 or TRBV12-4 and TRBJ2-1; possibly TRBD2 for D (6 bases). This CDR3 has 18 residues. Trimming left V 1 base short and J 3 bases short, with 19 bases between. CDR3 region: CASSLGSPLAEFYNEQFF. The CDR3 nucleotides are TGTGCCAGCAGTTTAGGATCTCCACTAGCAGAGTTCTACAATGAGCAGTTCTTC.

This chain joins TRBV29-1 and TRBJ2-7; D possibly uses TRBD1 or TRBD2 (5 bases each). CDR1 and CDR2 (germline): SQVTM, ANQGSEA. Trimming took off 4 bases at V and 6 bases at J, with 28 bases between the two ends. The CDR3 sequence is 17 residues long. The CDR3 loop reads CSVVDPRTGTVSGEQYF. The CDR3 DNA reads as TGCAGCGTTGTGGATCCGAGGACCGGGACGGTCAGCGGCGAGCAGTACTTC.

The CDR3 DNA follows: TGCGCCAGCAGTGTAAGAGGGTCCCACACAGATACGCAGTATTTT. This codes for CASSVRGSHTDTQYF. The chain is built from TRBV10-2 and TRBJ2-3; D might be TRBD2 (5 bases). Germline V gives CDR1 WSHSY, CDR2 SAAADI. The CDR3 contains 15 residues. The ends were cut back, 4 bases at V and 2 bases at J, with 13 bases in the middle.

This clonotype was detected many times. The chain couples TRBV7-9 to TRBJ1-5, with 8 positions matching TRBD1. Germline V gives CDR1 SEHNR, CDR2 FQNEAQ (reference sequence). V lost 1 base to trimming and J lost 6 bases; unmatched junction nucleotides: 5. The CDR3 is 15 residues long. The CDR3, as DNA: TGTGCCAGCAGCTTAGAAGGACAGGGCGGTCAGCCCCAGCATTTT. Amino acid sequence: CASSLEGQGGQPQHF. Supplemented by reference TRBV7-9 and TRBJ1-5, the full variable domain reads DTGVSQNPRHKITKRGQNVTFRCDPISEHNRLYWYRQTLGQGPEFLTYFQNEAQLEKSRLLSDRFSAERPKGSFSTLEIQRTEQGDSAMYLCASSLEGQGGQPQHFGDGTRLSIL.

This clonotype was counted between two and nine times. The chain employs TRBV20-1 and TRBJ2-7; perhaps TRBD2 as D (6 bases). The germline V gene encodes CDR1 DFQATT and CDR2 SNEGSKA (reference sequence). There are 14 residues in the CDR3. Trimming took off 4 bases at V and 2 bases at J, with 15 bases between the two ends. DNA for the CDR3: TGCAGTGCTATGGGAGGCCTACCTCCCTACGAGCAGTACTTC. Translation: CSAMGGLPPYEQYF.

V is TRBV27 and J is TRBJ1-1, with a possible D match to TRBD1 (6 bases). The germline CDR1 and CDR2 sequences are MNHEY and SMNVEV (reference sequence). The V end was cut by 8 bases, the J end by 1 base, with 8 bases between. This CDR3 comprises 12 residues. CDR3 nucleotides: TGTGCCAGCGGGACACCGAACACTGAAGCTTTCTTT. Its protein product is CASGTPNTEAFF.

V is TRBV27 and J is TRBJ1-2, with a possible D match to TRBD1 (6 bases). Germline lookup yields CDR1 MNHEY and CDR2 SMNVEV (reference sequence). Trimming pared 3 bases from V and 5 bases from J, leaving 10 bases between. The CDR3 has 13 residues. CDR3 DNA: TGTGCCAGCAGTTTTGACAGGACGTATGGCTACACCTTC. It codes for CASSFDRTYGYTF.

This clonotype was observed a handful of times. The chain couples TRBV29-1 to TRBJ2-3, with D possibly matching TRBD1 (5 bases). Germline V gene lookup returns CDR1 SQVTM and CDR2 ANQGSEA. The CDR3 spans 14 residues. V lost 6 bases and J lost 0, with 13 bases in between. As DNA, the CDR3 is TGCAGCGTAACAGGCGTTTCTAGCACAGATACGCAGTATTTT. Translated: CSVTGVSSTDTQYF.

This clonotype was detected many times. This chain links TRBV10-3 with TRBJ1-1; 8 nucleotides agree with TRBD1. The germline gives CDR1 ENHRY, CDR2 SYGVKD. This CDR3 contains 14 residues. V gave up 7 bases and J gave up 0 bases; unmatched junction bases: 4. CDR3 sequence reads: CAINNRGMNTEAFF. The CDR3, as DNA: TGTGCCATCAACAACAGGGGGATGAACACTGAAGCTTTCTTT.

This clonotype was seen a handful of times. The V gene is TRBV29-1, the J gene TRBJ2-5, with D uncertain. There are 12 residues in the CDR3. Germline lookup yields CDR1 SQVTM and CDR2 ANQGSEA. Trimming left V 5 bases short and J 5 bases short, with 12 bases between. The CDR3 loop is CSVKGSLETQYF. The CDR3, as DNA: TGCAGCGTTAAAGGGTCCTTGGAGACCCAGTACTTC.

This chain joins TRBV20-1 and TRBJ1-1, with D hard to call. This CDR3 is 12 amino acids long. The V end lost 5 bases, the J end lost 7 bases, and 14 bases lay between the germline ends. CDR1 DFQATT and CDR2 SNEGSKA come from the germline V gene (reference sequence). CDR3 sequence reads: CSAGRMRGEAFF. Here the CDR3 DNA reads TGCAGTGCTGGCCGGATGCGGGGTGAAGCTTTCTTT.

The rearrangement links TRBV5-1 to TRBJ2-7; 7 bases agree with TRBD1. V dropped 3 bases and J dropped 2; count of bases not matched to a gene: 5. This CDR3 has 14 residues. The germline V gene has CDR1 SGHRS and CDR2 YFSETQ. CDR3 coding DNA: TGCGCCAGCAGCTACGGGACAGTTGCCTACGAGCAGTACTTC. It yields the protein CASSYGTVAYEQYF.

V gene TRBV18 combines with J gene TRBJ2-5, with D hard to call. Trimming took off 2 bases at V and 5 bases at J, with 6 bases between the two ends. Germline V lookup: CDR1 KGHSH, CDR2 LQKENI. The CDR3 length is 12 residues. The CDR3 coding sequence is TGTGCCAGCTCACCAGGGTGGGAGACCCAGTACTTC. As protein: CASSPGWETQYF.

The rearrangement uses TRBV7-8 and TRBJ2-1, with D possibly being TRBD1 or TRBD2 (5 bases each). The germline CDR1 and CDR2 sequences are SGHVS and FQNEAQ. V was trimmed by 4 bases and J by 8 bases, leaving 12 bases between them. This CDR3 comprises 13 residues. CDR3: CASSSPGRDEQFF. DNA for the CDR3: TGTGCCAGCAGCTCCCCGGGGCGCGATGAGCAGTTCTTC. The whole variable domain, filled in from reference TRBV7-8 and TRBJ2-1, reads GAGVSQSPRYKVAKRGQDVALRCDPISGHVSLFWYQQALGQGPEFLTYFQNEAQLDKSGLPSDRFFAERPEGSVSTLKIQRTQQEDSAVYLCASSSPGRDEQFFGPGTRLTVL.

This clonotype was seen more than once but under ten times. The chain recombines TRBV20-1 with TRBJ2-7; 7 bases are shared with TRBD1. Unmatched junction bases numbered 9, after V lost 1 base and J lost 6 bases. This CDR3 is 14 amino acids long. Germline assignment: CDR1 DFQATT and CDR2 SNEGSKA (reference sequence). CDR3 loop: CSARAIDRVREQYF. The CDR3 DNA reads TGCAGTGCTAGAGCCATTGACAGGGTCCGCGAGCAGTACTTC.

This clonotype was counted at least ten times. V and J are TRBV4-3 and TRBJ2-1; 11 bases agree with TRBD2. The CDR3 is made up of 14 amino acids. Per germline, CDR1 LGHNA and CDR2 YSLEER. The J segment lost 5 bases and the V segment lost 4 bases, leaving 1 base of the junction unmatched. The CDR3 loop reads CASSLSGRDNEQFF. The CDR3 nucleotides read TGCGCCAGCAGCCTTAGCGGGAGGGACAATGAGCAGTTCTTC.

This chain connects TRBV12-3 or TRBV12-4 to TRBJ2-5; TRBD1 matches 9 bases. Losses at the gene ends were 2 bases for V and 3 bases for J; bases not matched to a gene: 1. CDR3 length equals 14 residues. This CDR3 is CASSLWDREETQYF. CDR3 sequence (DNA): TGTGCCAGCAGTTTATGGGACAGGGAAGAGACCCAGTACTTC.

The V gene is TRBV18, the J gene TRBJ2-2; no reliable D call. The CDR3 contains 16 residues. In germline, CDR1 is KGHSH, CDR2 LQKENI. V shed 6 bases and J shed 0 bases, with 14 bases lying between them. The DNA for the CDR3 is TGTGCCAGCTCTCGAGCCTGGGATCCGAACACCGGGGAGCTGTTTTTT. It is translated as CASSRAWDPNTGELFF. The full variable domain, with the rest looked up from reference TRBV18 and TRBJ2-2, is NAGVMQNPRHLVRRRGQEARLRCSPMKGHSHVYWYRQLPEEGLKFMVYLQKENIIDESGMPKERFSAEFPKEGPSILRIQQVVRGDSAAYFCASSRAWDPNTGELFFGEGSRLTVL.

The chain has TRBV2 and TRBJ2-1; 11 nucleotides line up with TRBD1. This CDR3 contains 14 residues. Germline CDR1 reads SNHLY; CDR2 reads FYNNEI. Trimming at V came to 6 bases and at J to 4 bases, leaving 2 bases not matched to a gene. CDR3 in amino acids: CASRRDRGYNEQFF. In DNA, the CDR3 is TGTGCCAGCAGGCGGGACAGGGGGTACAATGAGCAGTTCTTC.